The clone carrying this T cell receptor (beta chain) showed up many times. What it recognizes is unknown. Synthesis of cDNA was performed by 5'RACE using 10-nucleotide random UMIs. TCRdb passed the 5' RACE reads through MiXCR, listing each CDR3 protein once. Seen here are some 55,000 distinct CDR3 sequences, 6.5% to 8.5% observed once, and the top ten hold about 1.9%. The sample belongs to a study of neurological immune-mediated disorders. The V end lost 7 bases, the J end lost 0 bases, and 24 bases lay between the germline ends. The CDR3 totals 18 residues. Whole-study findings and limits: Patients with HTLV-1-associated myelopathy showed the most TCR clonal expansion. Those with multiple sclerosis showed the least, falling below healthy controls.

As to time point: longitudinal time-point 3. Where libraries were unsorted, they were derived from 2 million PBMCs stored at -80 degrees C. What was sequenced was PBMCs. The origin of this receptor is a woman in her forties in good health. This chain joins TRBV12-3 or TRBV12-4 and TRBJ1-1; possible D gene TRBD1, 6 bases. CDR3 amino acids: CASTLLGLGGTVNTEAFF. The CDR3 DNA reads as TGTGCCAGCACCCTCTTAGGTTTAGGGGGGACCGTGAACACTGAAGCTTTCTTT.